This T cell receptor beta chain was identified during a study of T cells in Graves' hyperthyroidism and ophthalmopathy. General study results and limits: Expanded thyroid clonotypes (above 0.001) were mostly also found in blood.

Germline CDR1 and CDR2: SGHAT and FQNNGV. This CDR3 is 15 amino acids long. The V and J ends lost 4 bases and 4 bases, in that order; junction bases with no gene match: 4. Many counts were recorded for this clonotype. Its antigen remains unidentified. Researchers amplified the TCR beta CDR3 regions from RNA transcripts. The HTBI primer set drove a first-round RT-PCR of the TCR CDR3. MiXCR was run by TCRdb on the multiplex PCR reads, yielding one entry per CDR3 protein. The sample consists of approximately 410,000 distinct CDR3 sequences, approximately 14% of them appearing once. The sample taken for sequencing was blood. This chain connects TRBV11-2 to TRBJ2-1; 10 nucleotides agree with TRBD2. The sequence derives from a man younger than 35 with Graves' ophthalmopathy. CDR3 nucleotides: TGTGCCAGCAGCTCCCAGCGGGAGGGATACAATGAGCAGTTCTTC. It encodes CASSSQREGYNEQFF.